This T cell receptor beta chain was retrieved from a study of tissue T cells after allogeneic stem cell transplantation. Overall study findings and caveats: This small cohort was clinically heterogeneous, and sampling depth was a limitation. Only a limited share of tissue TCRs appeared in blood or spleen. Alloreactivity or antigen specificity of tissue TCRs was not determined; some clones might be host cells.

Clones were read by immunoSEQ multiplex PCR, and TCRdb kept only the in-frame ones, dropping some. In the table there are roughly 5,000 clones, 32% of which are singletons. Indicated time point: mouse harvest day 14 after allogeneic transplant. Tail vein injection delivered 10^7 T-cell-depleted bone marrow cells and 10^6 splenic CD5+ T cells. Tissues came from B6→BALB/c major-mismatch GVHD mice at day 7 or 14. For this clone: Its specificity is not known. Germline and genes here are mouse. The read gets to within 1 residue of the CDR3 end, and the germline J gene fills in the rest.

This CDR3 region has 11 residues. CDR1 and CDR2 from the germline V gene are KGHPV and FQNQEV (reference sequence). The V end lost 2 bases, the J end lost 6 bases, and 3 bases lay between the germline ends. Sample: skin. The V and J genes are TRBV26 and TRBJ2-3; the D is unclear. The clonotype comes from a female BALB/c mouse given C57BL/6 T cells with graft-versus-host disease after an allogeneic hematopoietic cell transplant. CDR3 region: CASSLLETLYF. The part of the CDR3 DNA that was read is TGTGCCAGCAGTCTGCTTGAAACGCTGTAT.